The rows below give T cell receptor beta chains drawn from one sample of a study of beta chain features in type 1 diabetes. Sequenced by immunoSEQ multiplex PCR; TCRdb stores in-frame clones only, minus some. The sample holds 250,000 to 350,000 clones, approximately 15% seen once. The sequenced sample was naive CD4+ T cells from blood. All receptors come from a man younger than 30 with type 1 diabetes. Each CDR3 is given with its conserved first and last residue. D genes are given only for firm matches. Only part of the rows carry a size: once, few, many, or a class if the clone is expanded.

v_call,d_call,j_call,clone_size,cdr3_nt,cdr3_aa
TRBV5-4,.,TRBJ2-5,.,TGTGCCAGCAGCGGGATCGGGGTGGGCCAAGAGACCCAGTACTTC,CASSGIGVGQETQYF
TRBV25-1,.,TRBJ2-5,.,TGTGCCAGCAGTGGACCTGAGAGGGCCAAATCGGAGACCCAGTACTTC,CASSGPERAKSETQYF
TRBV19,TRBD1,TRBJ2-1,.,TGTGCCAGTAGCCGGGACAGAGGGAATGAGCAGTTCTTC,CASSRDRGNEQFF
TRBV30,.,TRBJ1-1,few,TGTGCCTGGAGTGTACGGGATCGGACTGAAGCTTTCTTT,CAWSVRDRTEAFF
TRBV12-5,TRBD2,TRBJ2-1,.,TGTGCTAGTGGTTTGGTACTGGCCAGCGGGAGGGCCCAAGAGCAGTTCTTC,CASGLVLASGRAQEQFF
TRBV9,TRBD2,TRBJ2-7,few,TGTGCCAGCAGCCCCCTTTTAGCGGGAGGGTCCTACGAGCAGTACTTC,CASSPLLAGGSYEQYF
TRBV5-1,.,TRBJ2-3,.,TGCGCCAGCAGCCCCACAGGGAGCACAGATACGCAGTATTTT,CASSPTGSTDTQYF
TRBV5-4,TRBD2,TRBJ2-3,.,TGTGCCAGCAGCCGGGGACTAGCGGGGGGAACCAGCACAGATACGCAGTATTTT,CASSRGLAGGTSTDTQYF
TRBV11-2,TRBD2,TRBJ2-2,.,TGTGCCAGCAGCGGGACTAGCGGGGACACCGGGGAGCTGTTTTTT,CASSGTSGDTGELFF
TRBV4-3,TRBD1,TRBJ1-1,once,TGCGCCAGCAGTAGGACAGGGAGGGAAGCTTTCTTT,CASSRTGREAFF
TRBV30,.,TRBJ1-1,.,TGTGCCTGGAGTGTCGGGGGTATCGCTGAAGCTTTCTTT,CAWSVGGIAEAFF
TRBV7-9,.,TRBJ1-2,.,TGTGCCAGCCGACAGACGGAAAACTATGGCTACACCTTC,CASRQTENYGYTF
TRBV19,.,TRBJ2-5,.,TGTGCCAGGAGACTAGGCGAGACCCAGTACTTC,CARRLGETQYF
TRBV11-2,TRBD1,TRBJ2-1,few,TGTGCCAGCAGCTTAGAGCTCTTCGGACAGGGCCTCGATGAGCAGTTCTTC,CASSLELFGQGLDEQFF
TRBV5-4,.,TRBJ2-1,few,TGTGCCAGCAGCTTGACAGGAAGCTCCTACAATGAGCAGTTCTTC,CASSLTGSSYNEQFF
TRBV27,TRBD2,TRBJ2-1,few,TGTGCCAGCAGTCTCCGCCGGAGCGGGAGGTCCTACAATGAGCAGTTCTTC,CASSLRRSGRSYNEQFF
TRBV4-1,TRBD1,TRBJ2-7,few,TGCGCCAGCAGCCAAGAGGGACAGTGGACCTACGAGCAGTACTTC,CASSQEGQWTYEQYF
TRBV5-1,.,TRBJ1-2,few,TGCGCCAGCCAAGCTGGGGAGAACTATGGCTACACCTTC,CASQAGENYGYTF
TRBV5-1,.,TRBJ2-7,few,TGCGCCAGCACCCCTCTCAAACTTGTCGAGCAGTACTTC,CASTPLKLVEQYF
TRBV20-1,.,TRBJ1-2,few,TGCAGTGCTGGGGGACTCTATGGCTACACCTTC,CSAGGLYGYTF
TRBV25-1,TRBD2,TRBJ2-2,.,TGTGCCAGCAGTGTTCCCGGGACTAGCGGCGGGGAGCTGTTTTTT,CASSVPGTSGGELFF
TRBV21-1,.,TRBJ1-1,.,TGTGCCAGCAGCAAAGCGTCCTCCATCGAGGAACCGAACACTGAAGCTTTCTTT,CASSKASSIEEPNTEAFF
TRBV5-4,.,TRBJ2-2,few,TGTGCCAGCAGCTTAATTACCGGGGCCGGGGAGCTGTTTTTT,CASSLITGAGELFF
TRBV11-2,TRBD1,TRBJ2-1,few,TGTGCCAGCAGCTCTTACAGGGGCCCGGATTCGTACAATGAGCAGTTCTTC,CASSSYRGPDSYNEQFF
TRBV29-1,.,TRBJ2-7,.,TGCAGCGTTGGACTACGCAGTTCCTACGAGCAGTACTTC,CSVGLRSSYEQYF
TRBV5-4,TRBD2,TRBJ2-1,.,TGTGCCAGCAGCTTGGACAGCGGGGGTTACAATGAGCAGTTCTTC,CASSLDSGGYNEQFF
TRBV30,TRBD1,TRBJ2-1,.,TGTGCCTGGGACAGGGGATCCTACAATGAGCAGTTCTTC,CAWDRGSYNEQFF
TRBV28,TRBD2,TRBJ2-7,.,TGTGCCAGCAGTACTCTAGCGGGAGGAATATACGAGCAGTACTTC,CASSTLAGGIYEQYF
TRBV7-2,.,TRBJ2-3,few,TGTGCCAGCAGCTTCCCGGGAGCAGATACGCAGTATTTT,CASSFPGADTQYF
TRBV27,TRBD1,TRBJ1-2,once,TGTGCCAGCAGTTTGTCCAGGGGGCTAGGCTACACCTTC,CASSLSRGLGYTF
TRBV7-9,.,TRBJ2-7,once,TGTGCCAGCAGCTCCCCCCACAGCACCTACGAGCAGTACTTC,CASSSPHSTYEQYF
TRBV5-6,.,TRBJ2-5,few,TGTGCCAGCAGCCCGACTACGTACCAAGAGACCCAGTACTTC,CASSPTTYQETQYF
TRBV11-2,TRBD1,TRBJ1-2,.,TGTGCCAGCAGCTTCGACAGGGACTATGGCTACACCTTC,CASSFDRDYGYTF
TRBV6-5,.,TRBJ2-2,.,TGTGCCAGCAGTATAACCCGCGGAGGGGGGGAGCTGTTTTTT,CASSITRGGGELFF
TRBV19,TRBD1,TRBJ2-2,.,TGTGCCAGCCTAGGACAGGTCAACACCGGGGAGCTGTTTTTT,CASLGQVNTGELFF
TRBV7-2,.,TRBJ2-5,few,TGTGCCAGCAGCGGCGGTGTATTAAGGGAGACCCAGTACTTC,CASSGGVLRETQYF
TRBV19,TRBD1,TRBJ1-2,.,TGTGCCAGTAGTGATGGACAGGCTGAAGGCTATGGCTACACCTTC,CASSDGQAEGYGYTF
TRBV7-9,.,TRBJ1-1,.,TGTGCCAGCAGCTCGGGTTCTAACACTGAAGCTTTCTTT,CASSSGSNTEAFF
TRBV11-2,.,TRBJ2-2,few,TGTGCCAGCCGTCCGGGGGCCGGGGAGCTGTTTTTT,CASRPGAGELFF
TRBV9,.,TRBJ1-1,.,TGTGCCAGCAGCTCCCCCGGGCGGGGGTCGAACACTGAAGCTTTCTTT,CASSSPGRGSNTEAFF
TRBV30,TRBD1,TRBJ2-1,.,TGTGCCTGGAGCCCTACAGGGGGCAATGAGCAGTTCTTC,CAWSPTGGNEQFF
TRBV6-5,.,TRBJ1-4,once,TGTGCCACGGGGCTACGCGGGATTCTGTTTTTT,CATGLRGILFF